This T cell receptor (beta chain) was captured by sequencing in a study of blood T cell repertoires in COVID-19. Across the study: COVID-19 samples from acute and convalescent phases originated in the United States, Italy and Spain. From T cells, B-cell-depleted T cells, or PBMCs came the material, which was cDNA or gDNA.

Original handling: Amplification of reference gene primers was used by the study to estimate nucleated cell counts. Sequenced by immunoSEQ multiplex PCR; TCRdb stores in-frame clones only, minus some. That table is the source of V, J and clone size, and D and trimming were worked out from the DNA. There are roughly 80,000 clones in the sample; roughly 84% occur only once, and approximately 3.3% lies in the top ten. From germline, CDR1 is MNHEY and CDR2 SVGEGT. The CDR3 extends over 16 amino acids. Trimming cost V 2 bases and J 1 base, with 15 bases left between them. This TCR was sampled from a man between 45 and 60 years old with acute or convalescent COVID-19. Input material: peripheral blood. This chain connects TRBV6-2 or TRBV6-3 to TRBJ2-7, with D perhaps TRBD2 (6 bases). The CDR3 spells CASSYRLRGNSYEQYF. CDR3 bases: TGTGCCAGCAGTTACCGCCTGCGGGGTAATTCCTACGAGCAGTACTTC.